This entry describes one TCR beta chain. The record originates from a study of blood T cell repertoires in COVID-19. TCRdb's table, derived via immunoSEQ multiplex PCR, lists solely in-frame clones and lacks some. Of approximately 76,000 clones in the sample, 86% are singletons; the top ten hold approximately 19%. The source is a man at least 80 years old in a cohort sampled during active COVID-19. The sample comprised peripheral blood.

CDR3 sequence reads: CASSYLRAGADEQYF. CDR3 DNA: TGTGCCAGCAGTTACCTCCGGGCGGGGGCGGACGAGCAGTACTTC. J is TRBJ2-7 and V is TRBV6-5; possibly TRBD2 for D (7 bases). Trimming removed 2 bases from V and 5 bases from J, with 16 bases in between. The CDR3 runs 15 residues. Per germline, CDR1 MNHEY and CDR2 SVGAGI.